This T cell receptor beta chain was sequenced in a study of blood T cells in healthy people across ages (dated by TCRdb to the mid-2010s). For the study in its entirety: In model experiments, template switching captured about one uniquely barcoded TCR beta cDNA molecule for every two T cells. The study measured age-related changes in TCR beta repertoire diversity using deep sequencing normalized with unique cDNA molecular identifiers. The donors were split into four age groups: young (average about 15 years), middle-aged (roughly 42), aged (about 62) and long-lived (about 74). To avoid experimental bias, donors of different ages were randomly spread across the sequencing lanes. For two donors (one aged 18 to 29 and one aged 80 or older), the study analyzed two additional independent replicas of 1 million unique cDNA reads from the same blood draw.

Donors were a few dozen systemically healthy Caucasian individuals from Russia aged roughly 6 to 90 years. Ten milliliters of peripheral blood were drawn from each donor into EDTA-treated Vacutainer tubes. Ficoll-Paque density-gradient centrifugation was used to isolate PBMCs, with at least 7 million per sample. Total RNA was extracted from PBMCs with Trizol reagent, with at least 6 micrograms obtained per sample. Naive CD45RAhigh/CD27high T cell percentages were measured by flow cytometry on a PBMC aliquot from every donor. Counted from cysteine to phenylalanine, this CDR3 has 16 amino acids. Only CDR3 DNA remains: 48 bases, in frame from the first base. From a lookup of the germline V gene, CDR1 and CDR2 are LGHNA and YSLEER. On this clonotype itself: The antigen it binds to is not known. Base-call qualities are not available, and no considerably larger clone is one nucleotide away.

Findings and caveats that apply to the study as a whole: Total diversity estimates from one million sequenced T cells were considered lower bounds and underestimates. Compared with the aged group, the long-lived group had more naive CD4+ T cells, fewer expanded clones and increased TCR diversity, a pattern suggesting age selection. Because profiling used bulk unsorted PBMCs, naive and antigen-experienced compartments could not be compared conclusively. Observed TCR beta diversity per million T cells fell roughly linearly with age, and a significant reduction was already apparent by age around 40. There was a strong correlation between observed TCR beta diversity and the percentage of naive T cells measured by flow cytometry. Donor CMV infection status was unknown, potentially confounding age-related changes in expanded clonotypes.

The library was made by 5' RACE. Reads for this sample came from an Illumina HiSeq 2500. The second PCR ran for roughly 7 to 11 cycles and used a J-beta primer mix along with a sample-barcoded 5' primer. A template-switch 5' adaptor carrying 12 random nucleotides introduced a unique molecular identifier onto each TCR beta cDNA molecule. Each sample yielded at least 3 million CDR3-containing paired-end reads. First-strand cDNA was synthesized from all RNA with the Mint cDNA synthesis kit, primed by a TRBC-specific oligonucleotide. Following uracil-DNA glycosylase treatment, all cDNA underwent a first 18-cycle PCR with the universal primers M1SS and BC2_uni_R. On the authors' methods: Each sample was normalized by randomly selecting 1 million high-quality reads, each carrying a distinct molecular identifier. Reads with shared molecular identifiers were discarded instead of being binned into consensus sequences. MiTCR, run with a Q25 quality threshold and the strictest error-elimination algorithm, handled CDR3 identification, clonotype clustering and error correction. A nonparametric unseen species model using Euler transformation provided a lower-bound estimate of total TCR beta diversity. Through fastp at Q25 and MiXCR, TCRdb rebuilt clones from the public reads, retaining in-frame beta chains. Rows are combined by CDR3 protein, so each entry shows the most common genes and DNA. TCRdb's processing, not the authors' own work, is the source of the V and J calls. The sample includes about 830,000 distinct CDR3 sequences, with 55% to 65% observed a single time. Around 30% of the sample comes from the top ten.

The V and J segments used are TRBV4-3 and TRBJ2-5; the D gene is perhaps TRBD2, from 5 matching bases. With the DNA end fitting TRBJ2-7 better, the J assignment may be wrong. The sample consisted of blood. The receptor was derived from a man aged 25-45 years in good health. At the DNA level, the sequence is TGCGCCAGCAGCCACACATTGACAAGCGGCCCGTTCGAGCAGTACTTC. Translated, this gives CASSHTLTSGPFEQYF.